This TCR beta chain comes out of a study of shared clonotypes between healthy human individuals. Clones were read by immunoSEQ multiplex PCR, and TCRdb kept only the in-frame ones, dropping some. The sample contains 500,000 to 550,000 clones, around 96% of which appear only once. The TCR originated in a woman aged 25 to 39 in good health. Sequenced sample: naive CD4+ T cells sorted from blood. Subset here: CD45RA+ positively selected.

CDR3 amino acids: CASSLRGSINNEQFF. The CDR3 nucleotides read TGTGCCAGCAGCTTACGTGGGAGCATCAACAATGAGCAGTTCTTC. This chain connects TRBV7-8 to TRBJ2-1; tentative D call: TRBD2 (5 bases). Trimming pared 2 bases from V and 5 bases from J, leaving 13 bases between. Germline loops: CDR1 SGHVS, CDR2 FQNEAQ. The CDR3 is 15 amino acids.